This T cell receptor (beta chain) was identified in a study of CD8+CD57+ T cells in acquired aplastic anemia. Points from the study as a whole: Comparison of patients with controls identified roughly 27 shared CD8+ CDR3 sequences.

About this clonotype itself: The antigen remains unidentified.

An expansion of CD8+CD57+ cells by flow cytometry had been shown in patients chosen for sequencing. The CDR3 is 16 residues long. Trimming took 9 bases from V and 6 from J; bases not matched to a gene: 20. CDR1 is LNHNV, CDR2 YYDKDF, per germline (reference sequence). Profiling of TCR beta VDJ combinations and CDR3 sequences used genomic DNA as template. TCRdb reanalysed the reads using MiXCR and keeps one entry per CDR3 protein. The sample lists some 92,000 distinct CDR3 sequences, around 68% occurring once. The receptor was derived from a human donor with aplastic anemia. The sequenced material came from sorted CD4+, CD8+, or CD8+CD57+ T cells (not recorded which) from PBMCs. This rearrangement joins TRBV15 to TRBJ2-7, with TRBD1 matching over 7 bases. CDR3 sequence reads: CATGDRASPVGFEQYF. In DNA, the CDR3 is TGTGCCACTGGTGACAGGGCTTCCCCAGTTGGATTCGAGCAGTACTTC.